The rows below give T cell receptor beta chains drawn from one sample of a study of T cells in Graves' hyperthyroidism and ophthalmopathy. TCRdb reprocessed the multiplex PCR reads via MiXCR and lists one record per CDR3 protein. The sample contains over 700,000 distinct CDR3 sequences, around 40% of which appear only once. Sequences were obtained from blood. These receptors came from a woman aged 40 to 50 with Graves' hyperthyroidism. CDR3s include the opening cysteine and the closing phenylalanine or tryptophan. The D gene is left open where the match is weak. Size tells how often a clone was seen (once, few, many) or the class of an expanded clone, and some rows leave it out.

v_call	cdr3_length	j_call	d_call	clone_size	cdr3_nt	cdr3_aa
TRBV2	14	TRBJ1-2	NA	many	TGTGCCAGCAGTGAAATGGAGGGGGGCTATGGCTACACCTTC	CASSEMEGGYGYTF
TRBV7-9	16	TRBJ2-7	NA	many	TGTGCCAGCAGCTTACCTACTGACGGTCCCTCCTACGAGCAGTACTTC	CASSLPTDGPSYEQYF
TRBV7-9	16	TRBJ2-6	NA	NA	TGTGCCAGCAGCTCGGAGGACTTGGCTGGGGCCAACGTCGTGACTTTC	CASSSEDLAGANVVTF
TRBV19	14	TRBJ2-7	TRBD1	many	TGTGCCAGTAGTATACAACAGGGGACCTACGAGCAGTACTTC	CASSIQQGTYEQYF
TRBV20-1	14	TRBJ1-2	NA	many	TGCAGTGCTAGAGCCCCGTCACGGACCTATGGCTACACCTTC	CSARAPSRTYGYTF
TRBV6-5	16	TRBJ1-6	NA	NA	TGTGCCAGCAGCCACTGGGACATACAGGGATGGTCACCCCTCCACTTT	CASSHWDIQGWSPLHF
TRBV29-1	15	TRBJ2-3	TRBD1	NA	TGCAGCGCCCTTGGTAGGACAGGGGTGGAAGATACGCAGTATTTT	CSALGRTGVEDTQYF
TRBV4-3	14	TRBJ1-6	NA	few	TGCGCCAGCAGCCGAAACTGGGATAATTCACCCCTCCACTTT	CASSRNWDNSPLHF
TRBV5-1	16	TRBJ1-1	TRBD1	few	TGCGCCAGCAGCTTTGGGTACGGGACAGGGAAGCGAGAAGCTTTCTTT	CASSFGYGTGKREAFF
TRBV7-2	15	TRBJ1-4	NA	few	TGTGCCAGCAGCGCGCCGGGCAGGGATAATGAAAAACTGTTTTTT	CASSAPGRDNEKLFF